A single sample gave rise to the 32 T cell receptor beta chains below, sequenced in a study of T cell changes during pregnancy in multiple sclerosis. Assay: immunoSEQ multiplex PCR; the TCRdb copy retains only in-frame clones and omits some. The sample lists 45,000 to 55,000 clones; approximately 92% were seen once. The sequences come from CD4+ T cells from peripheral blood mononuclear cells, collected in the second trimester of pregnancy. The receptors here all came from a female donor in good health, enrolled as a control in a pregnancy study.

The rearrangement joins TRBV28 to TRBJ1-2; D might be TRBD1 (5 bases). V was trimmed by 3 bases and J by 5 bases, leaving 25 bases between them. This CDR3 is built from 18 residues. The germline V gene has CDR1 MDHEN and CDR2 SYDVKM. The DNA of the CDR3 is TGTGCCAGCAGTTTGGGGCGGCGGACCCTTAACCAAGCATATGGCTACACCTTC. Translated: CASSLGRRTLNQAYGYTF.

The chain couples TRBV5-1 to TRBJ2-2; 11 bases align to TRBD1. There are 16 residues in the CDR3. The V gene's germline CDR1 is SGHRS and CDR2 YFSETQ. The junction had 10 bases not matched to a gene; V was cut back by 7 bases and J by 5 bases. The CDR3 loop is CASSDRGPPGTGELFF. The DNA of the CDR3 is TGCGCCAGCTCGGACAGGGGGCCCCCTGGGACCGGGGAGCTGTTTTTT.

The chain links TRBV28 to TRBJ2-2; TRBD1 matches at 7 bases. The CDR3 is 15 residues long. V lost 6 bases to trimming and J lost 2 bases; unmatched junction nucleotides: 6. Germline-derived CDR1 and CDR2 are MDHEN and SYDVKM. The CDR3 DNA reads as TGTGCCAGCAGCGAGAACAGGGGTAACACCGGGGAGCTGTTTTTT. It yields the protein CASSENRGNTGELFF.

The chain couples TRBV5-4 to TRBJ1-1; the D gene is possibly TRBD1 (6 bases). CDR3 length: 14 amino acids. Germline loops: CDR1 SGHNT, CDR2 YYREEE (reference sequence). V lost 3 bases to trimming and J lost 6 bases, with 15 bases between them. In DNA form, the CDR3 reads TGTGCCAGCAGCTCCAACAGGGAGATCGCTGAAGCTTTCTTT. Its protein is CASSSNREIAEAFF.

A single count supports this clone. The CDR3 reads CASSWGQGSYEQYF. CDR3 in DNA: TGTGCCAGCAGTTGGGGACAGGGCTCCTACGAGCAGTACTTC. The chain combines TRBV6-6 with TRBJ2-7; the match to TRBD1 covers 9 bases. Germline CDR1 reads MNHNY; CDR2 reads SVGAGI (reference sequence). V trimming: 4 bases; J trimming: 0 bases; junction bases outside the gene matches: 1. The CDR3 has 14 amino acids.

This chain joins TRBV5-1 and TRBJ2-1, with D maybe TRBD2 (5 bases). The CDR3 extends over 16 amino acids. V gave up 4 bases and J gave up 0 bases, with 14 bases separating them. The germline gives CDR1 SGHRS, CDR2 YFSETQ. CDR3 amino acids: CASSKDSADSYNEQFF. The DNA of the CDR3 is TGCGCCAGCAGCAAGGACTCCGCCGACTCCTACAATGAGCAGTTCTTC.

The J gene is TRBJ2-1, the V gene TRBV11-1; TRBD2 agrees at 9 bases. The V segment lost 1 base and the J segment 4 bases; nucleotides outside the gene matches: 2. Germline V gene sequence: CDR1 SGHAT, CDR2 FQDESV (reference sequence). This CDR3 has 15 residues. As DNA, the CDR3 is TGTGCCAGCAGCTTAGGACTAGCGGAGTACAATGAGCAGTTCTTC. Protein: CASSLGLAEYNEQFF.

V usage is TRBV6-1 and J usage is TRBJ2-1, with D hard to call. The CDR3 sequence is 15 residues long. V was trimmed by 4 bases and J by 0 bases, leaving 10 bases between them. Germline lookup yields CDR1 MNHNS and CDR2 SASEGT. Here the CDR3 DNA reads TGTGCCAGCAGTGGACACCTCCGCTCCTACAATGAGCAGTTCTTC. Protein product: CASSGHLRSYNEQFF.

This chain uses TRBV7-6 with TRBJ2-4, with 10 nucleotides matching TRBD2. CDR1 and CDR2 (germline): SGHVS, FNYEAQ. Germline trimming cut 1 base from V and 3 bases from J; bases unmatched to any gene: 15. The CDR3 runs 20 residues. The CDR3: CASSLGTLAGVDQHKNIQYF. In nucleotides, the CDR3 is TGTGCCAGCAGCTTAGGGACCCTAGCGGGAGTAGACCAGCACAAAAACATTCAGTACTTC.

This chain joins TRBV7-6 and TRBJ2-1, with TRBD2 matching over 7 bases. J lost 8 bases, V lost 3 bases, and 7 bases had no gene match. Germline lookup yields CDR1 SGHVS and CDR2 FNYEAQ. This CDR3 has 14 amino acids. The CDR3, as DNA: TGTGCCAGCAGCTTTAATTTGGGAGGGTATGAGCAGTTCTTC. Its translation: CASSFNLGGYEQFF.

The chain employs TRBV10-1 and TRBJ2-7; no clear D. Germline values: CDR1 WNHNN, CDR2 SYGVQD (reference sequence). CDR3 length: 9 residues. The V and J ends lost 8 bases and 12 bases respectively, with 11 bases between them. In nucleotides, the CDR3 is TGCGCCAGCCCAACCAGGATGTACTTC. Translation: CASPTRMYF.

This chain connects TRBV5-1 to TRBJ2-3; 15 bases map to TRBD2. CDR3 length equals 18 residues. The germline V gene has CDR1 SGHRS and CDR2 YFSETQ. The V and J ends lost 0 bases and 4 bases, in that order; junction bases with no gene match: 6. The DNA for the CDR3 is TGCGCCAGCAGCTTGGGGGGACTAGCGGGAGGTGGAGCAGATACGCAGTATTTT. Amino acid sequence: CASSLGGLAGGGADTQYF.

The genes are TRBV28 and TRBJ1-5, with D possibly being TRBD1 (5 bases). The CDR3 is made up of 14 amino acids. V shed 5 bases and J shed 5 bases, with 13 bases lying between them. Germline CDR1 MDHEN, CDR2 SYDVKM. The CDR3, as DNA: TGTGCCAGCAGTGGTGTGGGGCTGTATCAGCCCCAGCATTTT. Amino acid sequence: CASSGVGLYQPQHF.

This clone has a handful of counts. J is TRBJ2-2 and V is TRBV9; D perhaps matches TRBD2 (7 bases). The V end was cut by 0 bases, the J end by 0 bases, with 12 bases between. Per the germline V gene, CDR1 is SGDLS and CDR2 is YYNGEE. This CDR3 region has 17 residues. CDR3 sequence: CASSVGGGGANTGELFF. Here the CDR3 DNA reads TGTGCCAGCAGCGTAGGTGGGGGGGGCGCGAACACCGGGGAGCTGTTTTTT.

This clone was recorded once. The V gene is TRBV2, the J gene TRBJ1-4; D is undetermined. CDR1 SNHLY and CDR2 FYNNEI come from the germline V gene. The CDR3 consists of 13 residues. The germline V and J ends were trimmed by 6 bases and 3 bases, with 8 bases remaining between them. CDR3 sequence: CASRESPNEKLFF. The CDR3 nucleotides read TGTGCCAGCAGGGAATCTCCTAATGAAAAACTGTTTTTT.

V usage is TRBV11-2 and J usage is TRBJ2-7; 10 bases align to TRBD1. The CDR3 is 16 residues long. Trimming took 3 bases from V and 1 from J; bases not matched to a gene: 6. Germline-derived CDR1 and CDR2 are SGHAT and FQNNGV. In DNA, the CDR3 is TGTGCCAGCAGCTTTCCGACAGGGGGCACTTCCTACGAGCAGTACTTC. Translated, it gives CASSFPTGGTSYEQYF.

The chain carries TRBV7-3 and TRBJ2-1; the match to TRBD2 covers 8 bases. The CDR3 sequence is 16 residues long. V was clipped by 4 bases and J by 4 bases; unmatched bases: 9. Germline values: CDR1 SGHTA, CDR2 FQGTGA. The CDR3 protein is CASSSTGGGTYNEQFF. Written as DNA, the CDR3 is TGTGCCAGCAGCTCCACCGGGGGGGGGACATACAATGAGCAGTTCTTC.

Only a few counts were recorded for this clone. The V and J genes are TRBV2 and TRBJ2-7; 9 bases are shared with TRBD1. The CDR3 runs to 15 residues. With V trimmed by 6 bases and J by 2 bases, 8 bases remained unmatched. Germline V gene data show CDR1 as SNHLY and CDR2 as FYNNEI. The CDR3 DNA sequence: TGTGCCAGCAGATCCCGGGACAGGGTCACCTACGAGCAGTACTTC. The encoded protein is CASRSRDRVTYEQYF.

This sequence joins TRBV11-3 and TRBJ2-1, with TRBD2 matching 8 bases. This CDR3 has 15 amino acids. Germline V gives CDR1 SGHNT, CDR2 YENEEA. The trim removed 5 bases at V and 2 bases at J, leaving 5 bases unmatched. In DNA, the CDR3 is TGTGCCAGCAGCGGAGTGGGACTAGCCTACAATGAGCAGTTCTTC. It yields the protein CASSGVGLAYNEQFF.

This chain uses TRBV7-2 with TRBJ2-7, with D possibly matching TRBD1 (6 bases). Germline V lookup: CDR1 SGHTA, CDR2 FQGNSA. The CDR3 length is 15 residues. Trimming stripped 2 bases from V and 0 bases from J, with 11 bases between. CDR3 bases: TGTGCCAGCAGCTTAAGTACAGGGAGCTCCTACGAGCAGTACTTC. It is translated as CASSLSTGSSYEQYF.

This clone was detected once. The V and J genes are TRBV25-1 and TRBJ2-7, with a weak D call TRBD1 (5 bases). The CDR3 has 15 residues. V dropped 6 bases and J dropped 0 bases, with 15 bases sitting between them. Germline CDR1 is MGHDK and CDR2 is SYGVNS. Here the CDR3 DNA reads TGTGCCAGCAGCACCGACAGACCGAGCTCCTACGAGCAGTACTTC. This codes for CASSTDRPSSYEQYF.

The chain carries TRBV4-3 and TRBJ2-3, with 10 bases identical to TRBD2. V lost 0 bases to trimming and J lost 4 bases; unmatched junction nucleotides: 4. Per germline, CDR1 LGHNA and CDR2 YSLEER. This CDR3 contains 16 residues. CDR3 protein: CASSQDGGLAPDTQYF. The CDR3 DNA is TGCGCCAGCAGCCAAGATGGGGGACTAGCGCCAGATACGCAGTATTTT.

This clone was picked up one time. V is TRBV5-1 and J is TRBJ2-5; 9 bases match TRBD1. The CDR3 totals 16 residues. Per the germline V gene, CDR1 is SGHRS and CDR2 is YFSETQ. J lost 4 bases, V lost 1 base, and 8 bases had no gene match. In DNA, the CDR3 is TGCGCCAGCAGCTTGTTTGGACAGGGGTCCGGAGAGACCCAGTACTTC. Residues: CASSLFGQGSGETQYF.

V and J are TRBV28 and TRBJ1-5, with TRBD1 matching 9 bases. From germline, CDR1 is MDHEN and CDR2 SYDVKM. The CDR3 sequence is 14 residues long. V lost 5 bases to trimming and J lost 5 bases; unmatched junction nucleotides: 4. CDR3 loop: CASSLQGAHQPQHF. The CDR3 DNA follows: TGTGCCAGCAGTCTACAGGGGGCGCATCAGCCCCAGCATTTT.

The genes are TRBV11-3 and TRBJ2-1; 9 bases are a match to TRBD2. This CDR3 is built from 13 residues. Trimming took 6 bases from V and 15 from J; bases not matched to a gene: 12. Germline loops: CDR1 SGHNT, CDR2 YENEEA. The CDR3 reads CASSESSGSRPFF. The CDR3, as DNA: TGTGCCAGCAGTGAAAGTAGCGGGAGTCGTCCGTTCTTC.

V and J are TRBV2 and TRBJ2-7, with a tentative D call TRBD1 (5 bases). V shed 3 bases and J shed 6 bases, with 9 bases lying between them. CDR1 is SNHLY, CDR2 FYNNEI, per germline. The CDR3 length is 12 residues. The CDR3 protein is CASSDQGAEQYF. CDR3 DNA sequence: TGTGCCAGCAGTGACCAAGGGGCCGAGCAGTACTTC.

The chain couples TRBV25-1 to TRBJ2-1, with 10 bases lining up with TRBD1. Trimming cost V 3 bases and J 10 bases; bases outside gene matches: 9. Looked up from germline, CDR1 is MGHDK and CDR2 is SYGVNS. The CDR3 sequence is 15 residues long. The CDR3 bases are TGTGCCAGCAGTGATTCCGGGACAGGGGAGTGGGAGCAGTTCTTC. Its protein product is CASSDSGTGEWEQFF.

This clone was recorded a few times. The chain uses TRBV9 and TRBJ1-1; D gene ambiguous. Trimming stripped 0 bases from V and 1 base from J, with 4 bases between. Germline V gives CDR1 SGDLS, CDR2 YYNGEE. The CDR3 totals 13 residues. CDR3 sequence: CASSVDRNTEAFF. CDR3 bases: TGTGCCAGCAGCGTAGACAGGAACACTGAAGCTTTCTTT.

This chain links TRBV9 with TRBJ1-6; 10 bases map to TRBD1. Trimming removed 4 bases from V and 7 bases from J; junction bases left unmatched: 5. CDR1 is SGDLS and CDR2 is YYNGEE in the germline V gene. This CDR3 spans 15 amino acids. The DNA for the CDR3 is TGTGCCAGCAGCAGAGAGGGACAGGGGAATTCACCCCTCCACTTT. It translates to CASSREGQGNSPLHF.

This chain connects TRBV5-1 to TRBJ2-5, with no clear D. V was pared by 0 bases and J by 2 bases, with 8 bases between. Germline CDR1 SGHRS, CDR2 YFSETQ. CDR3 length: 14 amino acids. Here the CDR3 DNA reads TGCGCCAGCAGCTTGGGCCTCCTACAAGAGACCCAGTACTTC. Translated: CASSLGLLQETQYF.

The chain recombines TRBV7-9 with TRBJ2-5, with D tentatively TRBD2 (7 bases). The V end was cut by 5 bases, the J end by 0 bases, with 19 bases between. CDR1 and CDR2 from the germline V gene are SEHNR and FQNEAQ (reference sequence). The CDR3 is 17 amino acids. The CDR3 region has the DNA TGTGCCAGCAGCCCCCCCTCAGGGAGGGGGTACCAAGAGACCCAGTACTTC. Its protein is CASSPPSGRGYQETQYF.

The rearrangement uses TRBV28 and TRBJ2-1, with a possible D match to TRBD2 (6 bases). The CDR3 consists of 15 residues. Germline V gene sequence: CDR1 MDHEN, CDR2 SYDVKM. V lost 3 bases to trimming and J lost 2 bases, with 11 bases between them. For the CDR3, the DNA is TGTGCCAGCAGTTTGGAGACGGGGGCCTACAATGAGCAGTTCTTC. Translating it yields CASSLETGAYNEQFF.